The clone carrying this TCR beta chain was found once. Its antigen is still unknown. The length of the CDR3 is 16 residues. The V and J ends lost 3 bases and 9 bases, in that order; junction bases with no gene match: 10. In germline, CDR1 is LNHDA, CDR2 SQIVND (reference sequence). The repertoire was sequenced with immunoSEQ multiplex PCR; TCRdb's copy has only in-frame clones and lacks some. The sample includes some 5,300 clones, about four fifths of them seen just once. This sample was included in a study of T cell repertoires in ileal Crohn's disease. Whole-study context: About 37% were active smokers at surgery; median disease duration was around 7.9 years. The study, taken as a whole, reports: Active smokers at surgery had more clonal expansions than non-smokers. All patients with clonality above 26.8% had endoscopic recurrence.

The specimen was ileal tissue. The chain links TRBV19 to TRBJ2-1; 11 nucleotides line up with TRBD2. The sequence came from an adult with Crohn's disease. CDR3 residues: CASSMGSGRARGEQFF. For the CDR3, the DNA is TGTGCCAGTAGTATGGGTAGCGGGAGGGCCAGGGGTGAGCAGTTCTTC.